This paragraph covers one T cell receptor beta chain sequence. Per germline, CDR1 SGDLS and CDR2 YYNGEE. V lost 0 bases and J lost 7; bases outside the gene matches: 3. The CDR3 has 15 amino acids. Using its own MiXCR run on the 5' RACE reads, TCRdb lists one record per CDR3 protein. This sample has nearly 110,000 distinct CDR3 sequences, with approximately 13% found just once. The sample belongs to a study of T-cell memory formation after mild COVID-19. As for the study in general: TCR clusters were mostly confined to one donor each.

The sequence derives from an adult woman who had mild COVID-19 (a few samples of this study predate the infection). Cell type and time point are not known. The sample comprised PBMCs or a T cell subset sorted from them (not recorded which). The rearrangement joins TRBV9 to TRBJ2-1; 11 bases are a match to TRBD2. CDR3 residues: CASSVGSSGGNEQFF. DNA of the CDR3: TGTGCCAGCAGCGTAGGATCTAGCGGGGGGAATGAGCAGTTCTTC.